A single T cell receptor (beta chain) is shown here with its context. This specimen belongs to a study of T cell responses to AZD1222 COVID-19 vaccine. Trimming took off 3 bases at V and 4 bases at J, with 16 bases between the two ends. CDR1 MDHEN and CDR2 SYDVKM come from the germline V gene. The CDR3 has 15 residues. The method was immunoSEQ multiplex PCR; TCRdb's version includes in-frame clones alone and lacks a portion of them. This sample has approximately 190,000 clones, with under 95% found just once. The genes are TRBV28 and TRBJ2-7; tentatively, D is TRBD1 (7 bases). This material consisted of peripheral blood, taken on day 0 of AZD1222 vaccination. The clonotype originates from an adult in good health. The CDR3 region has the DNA TGTGCCAGCAGTTTGTGGGGCGGGACAGTGTACGAGCAGTACTTC. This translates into CASSLWGGTVYEQYF.